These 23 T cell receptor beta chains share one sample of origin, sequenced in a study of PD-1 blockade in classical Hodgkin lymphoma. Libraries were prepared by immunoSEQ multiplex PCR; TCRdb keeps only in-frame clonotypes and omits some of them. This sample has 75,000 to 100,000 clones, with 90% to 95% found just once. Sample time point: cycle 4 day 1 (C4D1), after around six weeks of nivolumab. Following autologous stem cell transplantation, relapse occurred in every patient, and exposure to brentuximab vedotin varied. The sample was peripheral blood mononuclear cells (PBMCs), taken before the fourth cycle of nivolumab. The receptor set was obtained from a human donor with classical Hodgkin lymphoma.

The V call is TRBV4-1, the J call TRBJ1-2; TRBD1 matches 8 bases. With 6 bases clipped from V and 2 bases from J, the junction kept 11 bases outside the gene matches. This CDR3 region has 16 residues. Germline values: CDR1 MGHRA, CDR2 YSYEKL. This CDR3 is CASSHRTGSQNYGYTF. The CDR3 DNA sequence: TGCGCCAGCAGTCATAGGACAGGGAGTCAAAACTATGGCTACACCTTC.

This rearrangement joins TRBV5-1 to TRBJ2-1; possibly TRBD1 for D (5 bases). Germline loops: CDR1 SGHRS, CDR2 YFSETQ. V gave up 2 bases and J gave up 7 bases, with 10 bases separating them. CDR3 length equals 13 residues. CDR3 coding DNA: TGCGCCAGCAGCTTCCAGGGATGGAATGAGCAGTTCTTC. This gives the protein CASSFQGWNEQFF.

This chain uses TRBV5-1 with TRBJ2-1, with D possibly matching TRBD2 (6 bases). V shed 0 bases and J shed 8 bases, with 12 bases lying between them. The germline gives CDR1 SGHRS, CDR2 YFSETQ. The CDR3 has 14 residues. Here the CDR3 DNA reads TGCGCCAGCAGCTTGGCCGGGAGTTGGGATGAGCAGTTCTTC. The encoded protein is CASSLAGSWDEQFF.

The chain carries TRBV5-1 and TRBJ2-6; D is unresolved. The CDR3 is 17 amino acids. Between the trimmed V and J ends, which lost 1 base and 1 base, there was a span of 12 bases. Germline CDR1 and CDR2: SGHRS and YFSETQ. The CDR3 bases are TGCGCCAGCAGCTTGCTTCTAGGGTTATCTGGGGCCAACGTCCTGACTTTC. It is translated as CASSLLLGLSGANVLTF.

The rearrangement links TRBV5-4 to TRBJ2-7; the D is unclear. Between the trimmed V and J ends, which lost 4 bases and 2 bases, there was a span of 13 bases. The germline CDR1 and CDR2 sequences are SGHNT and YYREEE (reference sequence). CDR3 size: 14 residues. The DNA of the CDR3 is TGTGCCAGCAGCCCCCCCGACCGGACCTACGAGCAGTACTTC. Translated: CASSPPDRTYEQYF.

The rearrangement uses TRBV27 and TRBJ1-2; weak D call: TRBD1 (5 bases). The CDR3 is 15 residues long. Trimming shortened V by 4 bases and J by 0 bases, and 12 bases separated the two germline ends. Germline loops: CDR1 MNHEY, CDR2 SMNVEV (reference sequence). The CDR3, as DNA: TGTGCCAGCAGTTCGGGGACTGTTCCTAACTATGGCTACACCTTC. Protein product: CASSSGTVPNYGYTF.

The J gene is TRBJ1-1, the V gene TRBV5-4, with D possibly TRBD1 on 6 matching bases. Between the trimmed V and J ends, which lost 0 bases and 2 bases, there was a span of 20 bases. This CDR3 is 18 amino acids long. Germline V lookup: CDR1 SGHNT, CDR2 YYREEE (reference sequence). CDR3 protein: CASSLEWQLLGGNTEAFF. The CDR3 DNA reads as TGTGCCAGCAGCTTGGAATGGCAGCTGTTAGGGGGAAACACTGAAGCTTTCTTT.

CDR3 bases: TGTGCCAGCAGCACCTGGAGACAGGCCAATCAGCCCCAGCATTTT. This gives the protein CASSTWRQANQPQHF. The chain joins TRBV7-9 to TRBJ1-5, with a tentative D call TRBD1 (6 bases). Trimming cost V 5 bases and J 3 bases, with 14 bases left between them. The CDR3 totals 15 residues. The V gene's germline CDR1 is SEHNR and CDR2 FQNEAQ (reference sequence).

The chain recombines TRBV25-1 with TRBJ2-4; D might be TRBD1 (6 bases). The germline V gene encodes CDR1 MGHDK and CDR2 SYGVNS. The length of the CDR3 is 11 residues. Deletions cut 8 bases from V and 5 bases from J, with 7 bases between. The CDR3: CASYRENIQYF. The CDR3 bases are TGTGCCAGCTACAGGGAAAACATTCAGTACTTC.

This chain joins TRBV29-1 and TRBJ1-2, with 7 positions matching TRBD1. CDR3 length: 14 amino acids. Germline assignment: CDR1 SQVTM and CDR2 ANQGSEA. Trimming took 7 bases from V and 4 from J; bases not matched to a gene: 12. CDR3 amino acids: CSALSDRAVYGYTF. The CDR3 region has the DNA TGCAGCGCCCTGTCTGACAGGGCCGTCTATGGCTACACCTTC.

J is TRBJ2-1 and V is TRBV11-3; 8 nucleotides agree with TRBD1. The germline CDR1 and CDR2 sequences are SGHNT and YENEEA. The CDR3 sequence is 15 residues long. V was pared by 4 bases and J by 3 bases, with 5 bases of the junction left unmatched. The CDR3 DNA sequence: TGTGCCAGCAGCTACGACAGGGGCCTCTACAATGAGCAGTTCTTC. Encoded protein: CASSYDRGLYNEQFF.

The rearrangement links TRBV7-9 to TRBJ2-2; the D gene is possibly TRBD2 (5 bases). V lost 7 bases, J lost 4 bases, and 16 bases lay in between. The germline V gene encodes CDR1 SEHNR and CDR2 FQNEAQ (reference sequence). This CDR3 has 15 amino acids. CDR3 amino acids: CASTLLGVGTGELFF. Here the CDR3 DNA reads TGTGCCAGCACCCTCCTGGGAGTTGGCACCGGGGAGCTGTTTTTT. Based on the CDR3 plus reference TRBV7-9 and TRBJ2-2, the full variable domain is DTGVSQNPRHKITKRGQNVTFRCDPISEHNRLYWYRQTLGQGPEFLTYFQNEAQLEKSRLLSDRFSAERPKGSFSTLEIQRTEQGDSAMYLCASTLLGVGTGELFFGEGSRLTVL.

The CDR3 reads CASSPITSGRHYEQYF. In DNA, the CDR3 is TGTGCCAGCAGCCCAATAACTAGCGGGAGACACTACGAGCAGTACTTC. The rearrangement joins TRBV7-2 to TRBJ2-7; TRBD2 agrees at 11 bases. Trimming cost V 5 bases and J 3 bases; bases outside gene matches: 9. This CDR3 spans 16 amino acids. Germline V CDR1 and CDR2: SGHTA, FQGNSA.

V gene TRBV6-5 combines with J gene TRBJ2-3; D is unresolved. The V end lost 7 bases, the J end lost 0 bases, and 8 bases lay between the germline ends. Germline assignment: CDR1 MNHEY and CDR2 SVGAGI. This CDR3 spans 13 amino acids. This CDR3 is CASTKTSTDTQYF. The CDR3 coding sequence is TGTGCCAGCACTAAGACTAGCACAGATACGCAGTATTTT.

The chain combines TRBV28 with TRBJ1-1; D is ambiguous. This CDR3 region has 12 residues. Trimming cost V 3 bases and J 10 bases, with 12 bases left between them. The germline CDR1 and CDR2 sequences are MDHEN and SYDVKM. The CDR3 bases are TGTGCCAGCAGTTTGCCAAGAGGCGGAGCTTTCTTT. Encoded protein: CASSLPRGGAFF.

Written as DNA, the CDR3 is TGCGCCAGCAGCCAAGATCGGGGACGGGATTCACCCCTCCACTTT. It translates to CASSQDRGRDSPLHF. The chain couples TRBV4-1 to TRBJ1-6, with a tentative D call TRBD1 (5 bases). The V end was cut by 0 bases, the J end by 8 bases, with 11 bases between. There are 15 residues in the CDR3. Germline-derived CDR1 and CDR2 are MGHRA and YSYEKL.

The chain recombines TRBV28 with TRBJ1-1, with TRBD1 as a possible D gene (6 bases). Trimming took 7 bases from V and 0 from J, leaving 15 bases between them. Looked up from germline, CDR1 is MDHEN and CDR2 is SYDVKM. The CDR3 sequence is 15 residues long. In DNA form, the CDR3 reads TGTGCCAGCACCAAAAGGGGGGCCATGAACACTGAAGCTTTCTTT. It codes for CASTKRGAMNTEAFF.

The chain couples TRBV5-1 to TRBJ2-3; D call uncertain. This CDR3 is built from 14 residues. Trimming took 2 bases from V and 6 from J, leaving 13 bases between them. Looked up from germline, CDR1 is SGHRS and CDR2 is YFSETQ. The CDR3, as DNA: TGCGCCAGCAGCTTAGTGAGCGCTCGGGATACGCAGTATTTT. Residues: CASSLVSARDTQYF.

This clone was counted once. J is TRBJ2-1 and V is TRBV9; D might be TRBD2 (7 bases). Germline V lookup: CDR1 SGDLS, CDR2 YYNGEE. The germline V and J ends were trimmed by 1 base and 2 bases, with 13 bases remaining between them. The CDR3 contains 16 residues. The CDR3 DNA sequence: TGTGCCAGCAGCGTAAGGGGGGGAGGCCCCTACAATGAGCAGTTCTTC. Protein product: CASSVRGGGPYNEQFF.

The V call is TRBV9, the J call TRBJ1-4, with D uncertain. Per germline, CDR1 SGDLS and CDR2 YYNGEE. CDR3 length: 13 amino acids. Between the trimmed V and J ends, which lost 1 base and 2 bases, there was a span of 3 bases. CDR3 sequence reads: CASSVSTNEKLFF. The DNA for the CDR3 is TGTGCCAGCAGCGTAAGCACTAATGAAAAACTGTTTTTT.

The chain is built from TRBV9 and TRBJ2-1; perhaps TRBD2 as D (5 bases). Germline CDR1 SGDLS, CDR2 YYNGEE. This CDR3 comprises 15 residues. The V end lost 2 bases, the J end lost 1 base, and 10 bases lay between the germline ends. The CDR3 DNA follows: TGTGCCAGCAGCGTCTCGGAGGCGTCCTACAATGAGCAGTTCTTC. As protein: CASSVSEASYNEQFF.

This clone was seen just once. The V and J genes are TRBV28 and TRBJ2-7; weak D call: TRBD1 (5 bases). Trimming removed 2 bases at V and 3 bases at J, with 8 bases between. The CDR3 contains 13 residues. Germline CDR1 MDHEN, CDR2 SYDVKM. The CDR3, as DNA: TGTGCCAGCAGTTTAACAGGAATCTACGAGCAGTACTTC. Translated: CASSLTGIYEQYF. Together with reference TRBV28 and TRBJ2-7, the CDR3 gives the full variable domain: DVKVTQSSRYLVKRTGEKVFLECVQDMDHENMFWYRQDPGLGLRLIYFSYDVKMKEKGDIPEGYSVSREKKERFSLILESASTNQTSMYLCASSLTGIYEQYFGPGTRLTVT.

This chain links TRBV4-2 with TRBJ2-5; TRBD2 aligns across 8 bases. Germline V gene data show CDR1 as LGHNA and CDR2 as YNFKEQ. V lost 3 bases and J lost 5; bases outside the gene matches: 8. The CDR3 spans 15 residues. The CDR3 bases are TGTGCCAGCAGCCAGGTCGGGCGGGAGGTCGAGACCCAGTACTTC. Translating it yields CASSQVGREVETQYF.